This TCR beta chain was sequenced during a study of cytomegalovirus exposure and HLA in healthy donors. Points on this clone: Antigen unknown.

Study findings and constraints: A prior analysis recorded that most TCR beta V segments were productive about 87% or about 30% of the time. Later on, a genetic analysis was performed. It linked a missense variant in DCLRE1C with V- and J-gene trimming of TCR beta.

In the PCR, 60 Vbeta and 13 Jbeta primers were used. The method was immunoSEQ multiplex PCR; TCRdb's version includes in-frame clones alone and lacks a portion of them. The sample contains about 86,000 clones, 70% to 80% of which appear only once. This CDR3 has 16 amino acids. CDR1 SGHTA and CDR2 FQGNSA come from the germline V gene. V was clipped by 3 bases and J by 2 bases, with 11 bases between them. The gene calls are TRBV7-2 and TRBJ2-6; maybe TRBD1 (6 bases). The sample consisted of PBMCs. The receptor's source is a man between 60 and 70 years old in good health and CMV-seronegative. This CDR3 reads CASSFGTITGANVLTF. The CDR3 nucleotides read TGTGCCAGCAGCTTCGGGACAATCACTGGGGCCAACGTCCTGACTTTC.